The 5 T cell receptor beta chains below were found in one sample sequenced in a study of blood T cell repertoires in COVID-19. TCRdb keeps only in-frame clones here, not all; method: immunoSEQ multiplex PCR. The repertoire holds approximately 130,000 clones, with 80% to 90% as singletons. Sequenced: peripheral blood. The receptor set was obtained from a man aged 50-60 years with active COVID-19.

The CDR3 here is CASSSGTSGSTGELFF. The CDR3, as DNA: TGTGCCAGCAGCTCCGGGACTAGCGGGAGCACCGGGGAGCTGTTTTTT. V is TRBV7-8 and J is TRBJ2-2, with 14 bases aligning to TRBD2. The CDR3 is made up of 16 amino acids. Germline values: CDR1 SGHVS, CDR2 FQNEAQ. The V and J ends lost 4 bases and 4 bases, in that order; junction bases with no gene match: 2.

The chain has TRBV7-6 and TRBJ2-2; 8 bases map to TRBD1. J was trimmed by 3 bases and V by 4 bases; bases with no gene match: 4. The germline V gene encodes CDR1 SGHVS and CDR2 FNYEAQ. The CDR3 contains 15 residues. CDR3 in amino acids: CASSSGGWDTGELFF. For the CDR3, the DNA is TGTGCCAGCAGCTCAGGGGGCTGGGACACCGGGGAGCTGTTTTTT.

Turning to this clone: One end of the junction varies from germline; a read error may be responsible. The chain links TRBV2 to TRBJ1-1, with D uncertain. The CDR3 is made up of 13 amino acids. The germline CDR1 and CDR2 sequences are SNHLY and FYNNEI. The DNA of the CDR3 is TGTGCCAGCAGCGAAGGCACCTTCGGGGAAGCTTTCTTT. Translated, it gives CASSEGTFGEAFF.

The CDR3 sequence is CASSVTGGDSTEQYF. The CDR3 DNA sequence: TGTGCCAGCAGTGTTACGGGGGGCGATTCAACCGAGCAGTACTTC. The gene calls are TRBV2 and TRBJ2-7; D perhaps matches TRBD2 (7 bases). This CDR3 has 15 residues. The germline V and J ends were trimmed by 4 bases and 6 bases, with 19 bases remaining between them. Germline V gene lookup returns CDR1 SNHLY and CDR2 FYNNEI.

V gene TRBV6-5 combines with J gene TRBJ1-1; D ambiguous. Trimming cost V 2 bases and J 9 bases, with 16 bases left between them. Germline CDR1 and CDR2: MNHEY and SVGAGI. The length of the CDR3 is 14 residues. The CDR3 reads CASSYQLQNSKAFF. The DNA for the CDR3 is TGTGCCAGCAGTTACCAGCTACAGAATTCAAAAGCTTTCTTT.